This T cell receptor (beta chain) comes out of a study of cytomegalovirus exposure and HLA in healthy donors. Trimming cost V 4 bases and J 2 bases, with 9 bases left between them. Germline V gene lookup returns CDR1 LNHDA and CDR2 SQIVND (reference sequence). The CDR3 is 13 amino acids. Both 60 Vbeta primers and 13 Jbeta primers went into the PCR. As originally analysed: Later work found around 72 million unique TCR beta chains, with 10 million to 14 million shared. The data were produced by immunoSEQ multiplex PCR, yet TCRdb's version contains in-frame clones alone and is incomplete. V and J calls plus clone size are reproduced from that table; the DNA served to infer D and trimming. The sample contains over 140,000 clones, 80% of which appear only once.

The sequenced sample consisted of PBMCs. The clonotype originates from a man between 45 and 60 years old in good health and CMV-seronegative. The rearrangement joins TRBV19 to TRBJ2-7; D might be TRBD1 (6 bases). CDR3 in amino acids: CASSNRVTYEQYF. The CDR3 DNA is TGTGCCAGTAGTAACAGGGTCACCTACGAGCAGTACTTC.